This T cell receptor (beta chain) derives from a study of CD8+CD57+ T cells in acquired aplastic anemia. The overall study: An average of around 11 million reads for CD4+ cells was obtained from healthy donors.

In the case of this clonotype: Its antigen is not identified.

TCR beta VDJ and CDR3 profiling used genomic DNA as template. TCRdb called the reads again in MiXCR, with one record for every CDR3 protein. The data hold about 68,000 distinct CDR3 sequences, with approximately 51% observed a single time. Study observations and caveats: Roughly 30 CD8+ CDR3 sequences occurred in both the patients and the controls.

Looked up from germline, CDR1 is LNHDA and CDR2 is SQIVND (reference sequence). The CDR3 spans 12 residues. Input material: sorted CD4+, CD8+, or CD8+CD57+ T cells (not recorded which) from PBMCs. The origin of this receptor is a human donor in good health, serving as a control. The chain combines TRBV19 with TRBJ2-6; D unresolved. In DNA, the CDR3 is TGTGCTGGGAAATCTGGGGCCAACGTCCTGACTTTC. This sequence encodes CAGKSGANVLTF. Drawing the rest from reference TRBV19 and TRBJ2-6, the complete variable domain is DGGITQSPKYLFRKEGQNVTLSCEQNLNHDAMYWYRQDPGQGLRLIYYSQIVNDFQKGDIAEGYSVSREKKESFPLTVTSAQKNPTAFYLCAGKSGANVLTFGAGSRLTVL.